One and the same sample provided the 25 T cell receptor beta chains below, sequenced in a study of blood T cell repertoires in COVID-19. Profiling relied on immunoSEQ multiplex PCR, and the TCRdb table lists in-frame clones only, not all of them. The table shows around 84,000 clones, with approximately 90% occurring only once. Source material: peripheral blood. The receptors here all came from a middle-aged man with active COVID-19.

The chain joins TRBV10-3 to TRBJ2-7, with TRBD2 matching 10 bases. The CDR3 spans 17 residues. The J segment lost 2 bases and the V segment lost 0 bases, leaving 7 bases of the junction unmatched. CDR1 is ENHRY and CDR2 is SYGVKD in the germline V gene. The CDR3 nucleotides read TGTGCCATCAGTGAGTCTAAGCTAGCGGGGGCCCCCTACGAGCAGTACTTC. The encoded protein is CAISESKLAGAPYEQYF.

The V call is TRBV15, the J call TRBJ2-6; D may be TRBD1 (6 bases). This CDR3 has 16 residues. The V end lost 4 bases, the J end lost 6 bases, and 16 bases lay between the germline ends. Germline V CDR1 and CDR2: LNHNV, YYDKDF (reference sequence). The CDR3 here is CATSTLQGRQANVLTF. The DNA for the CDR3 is TGTGCCACCAGCACCCTACAGGGTCGGCAGGCCAACGTCCTGACTTTC. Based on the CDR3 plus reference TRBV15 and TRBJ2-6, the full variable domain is DAMVIQNPRYQVTQFGKPVTLSCSQTLNHNVMYWYQQKSSQAPKLLFHYYDKDFNNEADTPDNFQSRRPNTSFCFLDIRSPGLGDTAMYLCATSTLQGRQANVLTFGAGSRLTVL.

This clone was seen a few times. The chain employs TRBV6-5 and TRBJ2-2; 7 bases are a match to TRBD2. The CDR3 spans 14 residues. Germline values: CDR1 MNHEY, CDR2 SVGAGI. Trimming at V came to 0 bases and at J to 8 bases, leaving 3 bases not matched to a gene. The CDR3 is CASSYSTSRGELFF. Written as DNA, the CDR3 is TGTGCCAGCAGTTACTCGACTAGCAGAGGGGAGCTGTTTTTT.

CDR3 bases: TGTGCCAGTAGTACTCCCGGGACAGGGGTGAACGAGCAGTACTTC. Translating gives CASSTPGTGVNEQYF. The rearrangement links TRBV19 to TRBJ2-7, with TRBD1 matching 10 bases. CDR3 length: 15 amino acids. Germline V gives CDR1 LNHDA, CDR2 SQIVND (reference sequence). Trimming cost V 4 bases and J 5 bases; bases outside gene matches: 8.

The CDR3 sequence: CASSEEVRTYEQYF. The CDR3 DNA is TGCGCCAGCAGTGAGGAAGTCAGGACTTACGAGCAGTACTTC. This chain links TRBV10-2 with TRBJ2-7; a weak D match, TRBD2 (5 bases). CDR1 is WSHSY, CDR2 SAAADI, per germline. This CDR3 contains 14 residues. V shed 2 bases and J shed 4 bases, with 12 bases lying between them.

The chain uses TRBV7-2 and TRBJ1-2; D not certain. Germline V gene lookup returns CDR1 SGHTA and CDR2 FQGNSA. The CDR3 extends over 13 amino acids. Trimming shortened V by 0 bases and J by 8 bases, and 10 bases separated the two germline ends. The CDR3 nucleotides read TGTGCCAGCAGCTTAGCCGGGGTTGAGGGCTACACCTTC. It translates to CASSLAGVEGYTF.

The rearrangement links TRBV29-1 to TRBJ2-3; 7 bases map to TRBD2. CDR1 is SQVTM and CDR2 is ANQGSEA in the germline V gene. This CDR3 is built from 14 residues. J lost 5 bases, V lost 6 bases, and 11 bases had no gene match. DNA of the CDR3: TGCAGCGTCCTCCCGGCGGGAGTTATAGATACGCAGTATTTT. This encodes CSVLPAGVIDTQYF.

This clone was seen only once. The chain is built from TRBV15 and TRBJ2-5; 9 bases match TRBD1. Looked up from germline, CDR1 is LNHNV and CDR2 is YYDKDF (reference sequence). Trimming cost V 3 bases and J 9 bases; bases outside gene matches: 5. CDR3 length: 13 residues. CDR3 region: CATSSDRGGSQYF. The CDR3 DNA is TGTGCCACCAGCAGCGACAGGGGGGGATCCCAGTACTTC.

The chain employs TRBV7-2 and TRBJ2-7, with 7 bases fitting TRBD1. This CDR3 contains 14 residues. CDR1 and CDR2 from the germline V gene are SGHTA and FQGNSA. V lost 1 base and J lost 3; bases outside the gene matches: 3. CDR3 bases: TGTGCCAGCAGCTTAGGGGGACAGTTCTACGAGCAGTACTTC. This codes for CASSLGGQFYEQYF.

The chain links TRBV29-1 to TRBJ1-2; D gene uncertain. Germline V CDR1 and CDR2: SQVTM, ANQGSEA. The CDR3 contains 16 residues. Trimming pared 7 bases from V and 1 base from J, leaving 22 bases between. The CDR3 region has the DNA TGCAGCGCTAACCCACTGGAGGCAGGTTATAACTATGGCTACACCTTC. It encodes CSANPLEAGYNYGYTF.

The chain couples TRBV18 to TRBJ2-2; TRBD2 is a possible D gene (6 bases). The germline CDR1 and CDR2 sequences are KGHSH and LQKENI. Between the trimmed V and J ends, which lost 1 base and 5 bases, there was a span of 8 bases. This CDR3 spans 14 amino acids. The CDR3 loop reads CASSPQTRTGELFF. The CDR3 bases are TGTGCCAGCTCACCACAGACTAGGACCGGGGAGCTGTTTTTT.

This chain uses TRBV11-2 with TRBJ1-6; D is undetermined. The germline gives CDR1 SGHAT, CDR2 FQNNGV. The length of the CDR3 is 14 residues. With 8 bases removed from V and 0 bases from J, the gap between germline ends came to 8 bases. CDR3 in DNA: TGTGCCAGCCGCAACTTCTCCTATAATTCACCCCTCCACTTT. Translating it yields CASRNFSYNSPLHF. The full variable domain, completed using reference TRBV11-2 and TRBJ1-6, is EAGVAQSPRYKIIEKRQSVAFWCNPISGHATLYWYQQILGQGPKLLIQFQNNGVVDDSQLPKDRFSAERLKGVDSTLKIQPAKLEDSAVYLCASRNFSYNSPLHFGNGTRLTVT.

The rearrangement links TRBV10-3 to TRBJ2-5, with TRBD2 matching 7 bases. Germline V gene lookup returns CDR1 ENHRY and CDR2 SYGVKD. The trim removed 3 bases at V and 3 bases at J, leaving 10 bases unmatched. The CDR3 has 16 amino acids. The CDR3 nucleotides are TGTGCCATCAGTGACGGCGGGAGAAGGGTTGAAGAGACCCAGTACTTC. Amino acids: CAISDGGRRVEETQYF.

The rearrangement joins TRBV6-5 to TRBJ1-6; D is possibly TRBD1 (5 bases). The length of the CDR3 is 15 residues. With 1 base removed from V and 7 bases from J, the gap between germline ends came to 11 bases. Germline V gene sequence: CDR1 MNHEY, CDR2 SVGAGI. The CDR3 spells CASSYFQGPNSPLHF. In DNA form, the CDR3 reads TGTGCCAGCAGTTACTTTCAGGGTCCGAATTCACCCCTCCACTTT.

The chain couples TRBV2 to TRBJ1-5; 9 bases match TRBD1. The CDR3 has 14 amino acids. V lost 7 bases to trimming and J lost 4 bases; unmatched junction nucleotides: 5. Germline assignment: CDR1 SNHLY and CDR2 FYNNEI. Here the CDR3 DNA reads TGTGCCAGCAATCCGGGACAGGGAAATCAGCCCCAGCATTTT. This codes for CASNPGQGNQPQHF.

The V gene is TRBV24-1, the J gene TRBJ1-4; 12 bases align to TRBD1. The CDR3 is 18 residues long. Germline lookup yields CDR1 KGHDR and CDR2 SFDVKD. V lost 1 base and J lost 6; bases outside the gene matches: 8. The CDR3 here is CATSDFQGQGAGDEKLFF. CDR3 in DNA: TGTGCCACCAGTGATTTTCAGGGACAGGGGGCGGGGGATGAAAAACTGTTTTTT.

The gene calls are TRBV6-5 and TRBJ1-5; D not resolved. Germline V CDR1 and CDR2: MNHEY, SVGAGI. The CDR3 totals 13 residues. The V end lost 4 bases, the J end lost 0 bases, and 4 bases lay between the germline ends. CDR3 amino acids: CASSFNSNQPQHF. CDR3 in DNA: TGTGCCAGCAGTTTCAATAGCAATCAGCCCCAGCATTTT.

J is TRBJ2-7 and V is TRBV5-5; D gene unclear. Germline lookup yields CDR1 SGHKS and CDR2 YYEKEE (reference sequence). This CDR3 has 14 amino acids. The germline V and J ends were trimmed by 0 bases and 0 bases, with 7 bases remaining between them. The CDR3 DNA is TGTGCCAGCAGCTTGGGCGGATTCTCCTACGAGCAGTACTTC. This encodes CASSLGGFSYEQYF. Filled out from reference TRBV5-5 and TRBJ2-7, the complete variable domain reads DAGVTQSPTHLIKTRGQQVTLRCSPISGHKSVSWYQQVLGQGPQFIFQYYEKEERGRGNFPDRFSARQFPNYSSELNVNALLLGDSALYLCASSLGGFSYEQYFGPGTRLTVT.

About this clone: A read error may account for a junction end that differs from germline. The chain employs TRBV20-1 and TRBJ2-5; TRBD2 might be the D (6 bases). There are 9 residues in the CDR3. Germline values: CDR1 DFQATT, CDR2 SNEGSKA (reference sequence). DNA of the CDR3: TGCAGTGCTACTCCGGGACTGAACTTC. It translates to CSATPGLNF.

In DNA form, the CDR3 reads TGCGCCAGCAGCCAAGACAGGGGTCCCTATGGCTACACCTTC. This translates into CASSQDRGPYGYTF. This rearrangement joins TRBV4-1 to TRBJ1-2, with D tentatively TRBD1 (6 bases). Per the germline V gene, CDR1 is MGHRA and CDR2 is YSYEKL. V lost 0 bases, J lost 4 bases, and 9 bases lay in between. This CDR3 spans 14 amino acids.

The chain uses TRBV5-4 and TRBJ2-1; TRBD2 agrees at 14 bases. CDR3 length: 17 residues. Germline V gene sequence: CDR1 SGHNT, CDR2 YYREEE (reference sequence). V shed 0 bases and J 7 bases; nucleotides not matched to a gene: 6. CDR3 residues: CASSLESGLAGVNEQFF. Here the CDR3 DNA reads TGTGCCAGCAGCTTGGAGTCGGGACTAGCGGGAGTAAATGAGCAGTTCTTC.

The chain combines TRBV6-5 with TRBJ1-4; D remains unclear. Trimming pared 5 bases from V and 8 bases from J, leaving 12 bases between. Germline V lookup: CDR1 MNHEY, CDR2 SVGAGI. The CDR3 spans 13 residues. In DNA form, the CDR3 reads TGTGCCAGCAGTATGAACAGAGGGGAAAAACTGTTTTTT. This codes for CASSMNRGEKLFF.

This CDR3 reads CASRTQANSPLHF. The CDR3, as DNA: TGTGCCAGCAGGACCCAGGCCAATTCACCCCTCCACTTT. The V and J genes are TRBV27 and TRBJ1-6; D remains ambiguous. V gave up 6 bases and J gave up 7 bases, with 10 bases separating them. The CDR3 spans 13 residues. Germline V gene sequence: CDR1 MNHEY, CDR2 SMNVEV (reference sequence).

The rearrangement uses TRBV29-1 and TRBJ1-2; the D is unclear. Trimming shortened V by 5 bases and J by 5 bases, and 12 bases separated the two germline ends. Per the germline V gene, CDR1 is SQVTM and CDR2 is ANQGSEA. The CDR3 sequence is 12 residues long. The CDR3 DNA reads TGCAGCGTTAGCCTTTTCTTATATGGCTACACCTTC. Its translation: CSVSLFLYGYTF.

CDR3 protein: CASSYSASYEQYF. The DNA of the CDR3 is TGTGCCAGCAGTTACTCGGCCTCGTACGAGCAGTACTTC. The chain is built from TRBV6-2 or TRBV6-3 and TRBJ2-7; no clear D gene. The CDR3 sequence is 13 residues long. Germline values: CDR1 MNHEY, CDR2 SVGEGT. The V gene lost 0 bases and the J gene lost 4 bases, with 7 bases spanning the gap.